Each of the 14 T cell receptor beta chains below was sequenced from the same sample in a study of tumor and adjacent non-tumor tissue in lung cancer. The library came from three nested PCR rounds adapted from ARM-PCR protocols. TCRdb re-called the multiplex PCR reads through MiXCR, storing one row per CDR3 protein. The repertoire holds 81,000 or so distinct CDR3 sequences, about 82% seen once, with approximately 55% in the top ten. This sample's RNA came from whole unsorted tissue. This non-tumor lung sample came from over 3 cm beyond the tumor edge. Specimen: distant non-tumor lung tissue. Receptors originate from a man between 60 and 75 years old with non-small cell lung cancer.

As concerns this clonotype: Germline and junction disagree at one end, which may indicate a read error. The chain carries TRBV6-5 and TRBJ2-5; 7 positions match TRBD2. Looked up from germline, CDR1 is MNHEY and CDR2 is SVGAGI. The CDR3 is made up of 14 amino acids. The DNA of the CDR3 is TGTGCCAACAGTTATACCGGGATCGCGGGGGCCCAGTACTTC. It encodes CANSYTGIAGAQYF.

As concerns this clonotype: This likely comes from a read error, as the CDR3 has no conserved phenylalanine or tryptophan at its end. V and J are TRBV4-3 and TRBJ1-4; D call uncertain. The CDR3 sequence is 15 residues long. Deletions cut 0 bases from V and 2 bases from J, with 7 bases between. CDR1 and CDR2 (germline): LGHNA, YSLEER. The CDR3 coding sequence is TGCGCCAGCAGCCAAGACTGTGCGACTAATGAAAAACTGTTTCTT. As protein: CASSQDCATNEKLFL.

Concerning this clonotype: The junction and the germline gene differ at one end; a read error may be behind it. CDR3 sequence (DNA): TGTGCCAGCAGCTTGTTGCTAGCGGGAGGACCAACGAACACCGGGGAGTTGTTTTTT. This translates into CASSLLLAGGPTNTGELFF. The V gene is TRBV5-6, the J gene TRBJ2-2; 11 bases fit TRBD2. The CDR3 length is 19 residues. The germline gives CDR1 SGHDT, CDR2 YYEEEE.

With regard to this clonotype: One end of the junction is discordant with germline, which a read error may explain. This CDR3 is CAGSSTMGGIRETQYF. CDR3 nucleotide sequence: TGTGCCGGCAGCTCCACAATGGGGGGGATAAGGGAGACCCAGTACTTC. The chain combines TRBV11-2 with TRBJ2-5; 7 bases align to TRBD2. The CDR3 extends over 16 amino acids. From germline, CDR1 is SGHAT and CDR2 FQNNGV.

The chain combines TRBV20-1 with TRBJ2-1; 12 positions match TRBD2. Germline V CDR1 and CDR2: DFQATT, SNEGSKA (reference sequence). V lost 5 bases, J lost 0 bases, and 11 bases stayed unmatched. The CDR3 spans 18 residues. The CDR3 loop reads CSAPFPELAGGSYNEQFF. The CDR3 DNA reads TGCAGTGCTCCCTTTCCGGAACTAGCGGGAGGCTCCTACAATGAGCAGTTCTTC.

Turning to this clonotype: A much larger clone lies a single base off, so this may be a read error. V usage is TRBV6-5 and J usage is TRBJ1-4, with 7 bases matching TRBD1. Germline CDR1 MNHEY, CDR2 SVGAGI. The length of the CDR3 is 14 residues. Trimming removed 4 bases from V and 10 bases from J; junction bases left unmatched: 9. CDR3 DNA: TGTGCCAGCAGTTTTTCGGGACAGAAGCGAAAACTGTTTTTT. As protein: CASSFSGQKRKLFF.

Concerning this clonotype itself: The junction and the germline gene differ at one end; a read error may be behind it. The chain uses TRBV11-3 and TRBJ1-1, with D tentatively TRBD1 (6 bases). The V gene's germline CDR1 is SGHNT and CDR2 YENEEA. This CDR3 spans 16 amino acids. The CDR3 spells CASSLDGDTVNAEAFF. As DNA, the CDR3 is TGTGCCAGCAGCTTAGATGGGGACACGGTGAACGCTGAAGCCTTCTTT.

Regarding this clonotype: Here the CDR3 omits its conserved ending phenylalanine or tryptophan, so a read error is the likely source. The chain links TRBV6-5 to TRBJ2-1; possibly TRBD2 for D (6 bases). CDR3 size: 15 residues. The germline CDR1 and CDR2 sequences are MNHEY and SVGAGI. The V and J ends lost 6 bases and 2 bases respectively, with 14 bases between them. This CDR3 reads CASSSGGVPYNEQFI. As DNA, the CDR3 is TGTGCCAGCAGCTCTGGCGGGGTACCCTACAATGAGCAGTTCATC.

Remarks on this clonotype: A read error may account for a junction end that differs from germline. J is TRBJ1-2 and V is TRBV24-1; D not resolved. The germline V gene has CDR1 KGHDR and CDR2 SFDVKD. The CDR3 spans 15 residues. CDR3 residues: CATTDAERSTYGYTF. The CDR3 DNA sequence: TGTGCCACCACTGATGCCGAACGGTCCACCTATGGCTACACCTTC.

This clonotype was seen a few times. The germline gene is not matched at one end of the junction; a read error may be the cause. The gene calls are TRBV20-1 and TRBJ2-3; unclear D gene. In germline, CDR1 is DFQATT, CDR2 SNEGSKA (reference sequence). This CDR3 is 14 amino acids long. The CDR3 is CSVSRIADTDMQYF. The CDR3 DNA reads as TGCAGTGTTTCAAGAATTGCCGACACAGATATGCAGTATTTT.

About this clonotype: Germline and junction disagree at one end, which may indicate a read error. The chain combines TRBV29-1 with TRBJ2-7; 8 bases are shared with TRBD1. This CDR3 contains 16 residues. Germline V CDR1 and CDR2: SQVTM, ANQGSEA. The CDR3 nucleotides are TGCAACGTTCAAACCCGGACAGGGTGTGAAGAAGACGAGCAGAACTTC. Translation: CNVQTRTGCEEDEQNF.

As regards this clonotype: A read error may produce the germline difference seen at one junction end. V is TRBV5-4 and J is TRBJ1-2; 8 nucleotides agree with TRBD1. Germline lookup yields CDR1 SGHNT and CDR2 YYREEE (reference sequence). The CDR3 has 15 amino acids. This CDR3 is CGSTPGGQGANSYTF. The CDR3 bases are TGTGGCAGCACCCCTGGAGGTCAGGGGGCGAATAGCTACACCTTC.

This clonotype was observed once. A read error is likely, as this CDR3 ends without the conserved phenylalanine or tryptophan. This chain joins TRBV6-5 and TRBJ2-5, with TRBD1 as a possible D gene (6 bases). Looked up from germline, CDR1 is MNHEY and CDR2 is SVGAGI. The CDR3 sequence is 15 residues long. The CDR3, as DNA: TGTGCTAGCAGTTACCAGGGGAGACAAAAAGAGACCCAGTACTTA. Protein sequence: CASSYQGRQKETQYL.

This clonotype appeared a few times. This could be a read error, since a much larger clone is one nucleotide away. The genes are TRBV5-1 and TRBJ2-2; a possible D gene is TRBD2 (5 bases). The germline gives CDR1 SGHRS, CDR2 YFSETQ. The CDR3 runs 15 residues. CDR3 residues: CAISLPLRGTGELFF. CDR3 coding DNA: TGCGCCATCAGCTTGCCTCTCCGGGGAACCGGGGAGCTGTTTTTT.